This record concerns one TCR beta chain sequence. Eight reactions per sample, run separately, yielded cDNA. TCRdb reanalyzed the 5' RACE reads and collapses them to one entry per CDR3 protein, without DNA. This table holds about 420,000 distinct CDR3 sequences. The germline gives CDR1 MNHEY, CDR2 SMNVEV (reference sequence). The CDR3 length is 15 residues. This sample was included in a study of monozygotic twins with inflammatory bowel disease. The V gene is TRBV27, the J gene TRBJ2-1. This TCR came from a human donor with ulcerative colitis or Crohn's disease, or a healthy co-twin of an affected twin (not recorded which). The sequencing sample was made of blood. Here the CDR3 reads CASSYWRSSYNEQFF.